A single sample is the source of the 18 T cell receptor beta chains below, sequenced in a study of cytomegalovirus exposure and HLA in healthy donors. It was with 60 Vbeta and 13 Jbeta primers that the PCR ran. Method: immunoSEQ multiplex PCR; TCRdb's copy keeps in-frame clones and lacks some. The sample has about 77,000 clones, over 65% seen once; the top ten hold approximately 4.6%. The sequenced sample consisted of PBMCs. The receptor set was obtained from a man aged 35 to 55 in good health and CMV-seronegative.

Worth noting for this clone: The sample has other DNA sequences that encode this CDR3 too. The CDR3 bases are TGCGCCAGCAGCTTGGAGGGACAGGGCGGAGGCTACACCTTC. Its protein is CASSLEGQGGGYTF. This chain connects TRBV5-1 to TRBJ1-2; 9 nucleotides align to TRBD1. V gave up 0 bases and J gave up 8 bases; unmatched junction bases: 5. This CDR3 contains 14 residues. CDR1 and CDR2 (germline): SGHRS, YFSETQ.

This clone occurred a few times. The genes are TRBV5-4 and TRBJ2-3, with 8 positions matching TRBD2. Germline V gives CDR1 SGHNT, CDR2 YYREEE (reference sequence). J gave up 2 bases and V 4 bases, and 9 bases lay outside the gene matches. The CDR3 runs to 16 residues. The CDR3 loop is CASSPKGSGNTDTQYF. CDR3 nucleotides: TGTGCCAGCAGCCCCAAGGGTAGCGGGAACACAGATACGCAGTATTTT. The variable domain in full, completed from reference TRBV5-4 and TRBJ2-3, reads ETGVTQSPTHLIKTRGQQVTLRCSSQSGHNTVSWYQQALGQGPQFIFQYYREEENGRGNFPPRFSGLQFPNYSSELNVNALELDDSALYLCASSPKGSGNTDTQYFGPGTRLTVL.

V is TRBV7-3 and J is TRBJ2-3, with D maybe TRBD2 (6 bases). The length of the CDR3 is 18 residues. Germline V CDR1 and CDR2: SGHTA, FQGTGA. V lost 0 bases and J lost 0, with 16 bases in between. CDR3 protein: CASSLTPTERVSTDTQYF. The CDR3 coding sequence is TGTGCCAGCAGCTTAACCCCCACCGAGCGGGTTAGCACAGATACGCAGTATTTT.

This chain connects TRBV11-1 to TRBJ2-2; D unclear. Per the germline V gene, CDR1 is SGHAT and CDR2 is FQDESV (reference sequence). This CDR3 contains 12 residues. V was cut by 6 bases and J by 1 base, with 3 bases left in between. The CDR3 DNA follows: TGTGCCAGCAGTAAGAACACCGGGGAGCTGTTTTTT. As protein: CASSKNTGELFF.

This clone appeared a few times. This chain joins TRBV5-1 and TRBJ2-7; 10 positions agree with TRBD1. The CDR3 runs to 17 residues. Germline CDR1 and CDR2: SGHRS and YFSETQ. Germline trimming cut 1 base from V and 0 bases from J; bases unmatched to any gene: 7. The DNA of the CDR3 is TGCGCCAGCAGCTTGTTGGGGACAGGGGCGTCCTCCTACGAGCAGTACTTC. Translated, it gives CASSLLGTGASSYEQYF.

The chain carries TRBV16 and TRBJ2-7; D may be TRBD1 (5 bases). The CDR3 loop spans 14 amino acids. Trimming left V 3 bases short and J 3 bases short, with 12 bases between. Germline CDR1 is KGHSY and CDR2 is FQNENV. CDR3: CASSHRRGNYEQYF. The CDR3 region has the DNA TGTGCCAGCAGCCATAGAAGGGGAAACTACGAGCAGTACTTC.

CDR3 in DNA: TGTGCCAGCAGGGCCGGGACAGGCCTCAGCGGGGAGCTGTTTTTT. It yields the protein CASRAGTGLSGELFF. The rearrangement joins TRBV6-4 to TRBJ2-2; TRBD1 aligns across 8 bases. Germline V lookup: CDR1 MRHNA, CDR2 SNTAGT. J was trimmed by 7 bases and V by 6 bases; bases with no gene match: 10. The CDR3 is 15 residues long.

Remarks on this clone: This sample also contains other DNA sequences that code for the same CDR3. This chain's CDR3 is CASSLSGDYGYTF. CDR3 bases: TGTGCCAGCAGTTTATCAGGGGACTATGGCTACACCTTC. V gene TRBV27 combines with J gene TRBJ1-2, with TRBD1 as a possible D gene (5 bases). V shed 0 bases and J shed 3 bases, with 5 bases lying between them. The CDR3 covers 13 residues. Germline loops: CDR1 MNHEY, CDR2 SMNVEV (reference sequence).

The chain links TRBV4-3 to TRBJ2-3; TRBD1 matches 8 bases. With V trimmed by 0 bases and J by 4 bases, 9 bases remained unmatched. CDR1 and CDR2 from the germline V gene are LGHNA and YSLEER. The CDR3 length is 17 residues. The CDR3 DNA reads as TGCGCCAGCAGCCAAGATCGGGCAGGGGGCATCGCAGATACGCAGTATTTT. It is translated as CASSQDRAGGIADTQYF.

The chain links TRBV4-2 to TRBJ2-7; 10 bases align to TRBD2. Germline CDR1 is LGHNA and CDR2 is YNFKEQ. This CDR3 contains 15 residues. The junction had 6 bases not matched to a gene; V was cut back by 0 bases and J by 7 bases. CDR3 coding DNA: TGTGCCAGCAGCCAAGACCTAGCGGGAGTGGGGGAGCAGTACTTC. It is translated as CASSQDLAGVGEQYF.

The chain joins TRBV9 to TRBJ2-1; TRBD2 matches 8 bases. Trimming cost V 3 bases and J 2 bases; bases outside gene matches: 7. From germline, CDR1 is SGDLS and CDR2 YYNGEE. This CDR3 has 16 amino acids. The CDR3 bases are TGTGCCAGCAGCGGATACAGCGGGAGCGCCTACAATGAGCAGTTCTTC. Residues: CASSGYSGSAYNEQFF.

The chain is built from TRBV29-1 and TRBJ2-7; no reliable D call. This CDR3 is built from 13 residues. The V gene's germline CDR1 is SQVTM and CDR2 ANQGSEA. Trimming cost V 4 bases and J 3 bases, with 13 bases left between them. The CDR3 DNA follows: TGCAGCGTTGTAACTTCCCCAAACTACGAGCAGTACTTC. It is translated as CSVVTSPNYEQYF.

The sample holds a few counts of this clone. The chain uses TRBV28 and TRBJ2-7, with D unresolved. The CDR3 totals 13 residues. Germline values: CDR1 MDHEN, CDR2 SYDVKM. The ends were cut back, 2 bases at V and 0 bases at J, with 5 bases in the middle. DNA for the CDR3: TGTGCCAGCAGTTTACCTAGCTCCTACGAGCAGTACTTC. Translated: CASSLPSSYEQYF. Filled out from reference TRBV28 and TRBJ2-7, the complete variable domain reads DVKVTQSSRYLVKRTGEKVFLECVQDMDHENMFWYRQDPGLGLRLIYFSYDVKMKEKGDIPEGYSVSREKKERFSLILESASTNQTSMYLCASSLPSSYEQYFGPGTRLTVT.

The chain carries TRBV5-4 and TRBJ2-7; TRBD2 agrees at 15 bases. The CDR3 covers 15 residues. V lost 3 bases to trimming and J lost 6 bases; unmatched junction nucleotides: 4. In germline, CDR1 is SGHNT, CDR2 YYREEE (reference sequence). CDR3 nucleotides: TGTGCCAGCAGCTGGGGACTAGCGGGAGGAGGCGAGCAGTACTTC. It specifies CASSWGLAGGGEQYF.

This clone was observed a few times. The sample contains more than one DNA sequence encoding this CDR3. J is TRBJ1-1 and V is TRBV6-5; TRBD1 is a possible D gene (5 bases). Germline assignment: CDR1 MNHEY and CDR2 SVGAGI. This CDR3 has 15 residues. V shed 0 bases and J shed 3 bases, with 11 bases lying between them. The CDR3 here is CASSYSPGGDTEAFF. CDR3 coding DNA: TGTGCCAGCAGTTACTCTCCCGGGGGAGACACTGAAGCTTTCTTT.

CDR3 residues: CASSLSSYTQYF. The CDR3 nucleotides are TGTGCCAGCAGCTTGTCGTCGTATACGCAGTATTTT. This chain connects TRBV5-6 to TRBJ2-3; D unresolved. The germline V and J ends were trimmed by 1 base and 7 bases, with 7 bases remaining between them. CDR3 length: 12 residues. Germline CDR1 SGHDT, CDR2 YYEEEE.

This sequence joins TRBV28 and TRBJ1-5; tentatively, D is TRBD1 (6 bases). This CDR3 has 14 amino acids. Germline V gene data show CDR1 as MDHEN and CDR2 as SYDVKM. Trimming shortened V by 4 bases and J by 7 bases, and 14 bases separated the two germline ends. The CDR3 DNA follows: TGTGCCAGCAGTTCTACAGGGTTATGGCAGCCCCAGCATTTT. Translating gives CASSSTGLWQPQHF.

This clone appeared a few times. This chain joins TRBV19 and TRBJ2-3, with TRBD2 matching over 13 bases. There are 16 residues in the CDR3. V was clipped by 7 bases and J by 4 bases; unmatched bases: 8. Germline CDR1 LNHDA, CDR2 SQIVND (reference sequence). Here the CDR3 reads CASKWTSGSYADTQYF. CDR3 bases: TGTGCCAGTAAGTGGACTAGCGGGAGTTATGCAGATACGCAGTATTTT. The full variable domain, with the rest looked up from reference TRBV19 and TRBJ2-3, is DGGITQSPKYLFRKEGQNVTLSCEQNLNHDAMYWYRQDPGQGLRLIYYSQIVNDFQKGDIAEGYSVSREKKESFPLTVTSAQKNPTAFYLCASKWTSGSYADTQYFGPGTRLTVL.